Listed below are T cell receptor beta chains from one sample, sequenced in a study of blood T cell repertoires in COVID-19. Generated by immunoSEQ multiplex PCR, the TCRdb table keeps only in-frame clones and is missing some. Of nearly 15,000 clones listed, around 77% are singletons. The specimen sequenced was peripheral blood. Every receptor here comes from a human donor in a cohort sampled during active COVID-19. CDR3s include the opening cysteine and the closing phenylalanine or tryptophan. D genes are given only for firm matches. Only some rows state a clone size, as once, few, many or a class for expanded clones.

J gene: TRBJ2-1; D gene: .; clone size: few; V gene: TRBV27; CDR3 DNA: TGTGCCAGCAGTTTCAGGGAATGGTACAATGAGCAGTTCTTC; CDR3 protein: CASSFREWYNEQFF
J gene: TRBJ1-4; D gene: .; clone size: .; V gene: TRBV27; CDR3 DNA: TGTGCCAGCAGTCTTTCAGGGGTTCGGACTAATGAAAAACTGTTTTTT; CDR3 protein: CASSLSGVRTNEKLFF
J gene: TRBJ2-7; D gene: .; clone size: .; V gene: TRBV28; CDR3 DNA: TGTGCCAGCAGTTGGAGGGGGCAGTCCCGAGAGCAGTACTTC; CDR3 protein: CASSWRGQSREQYF
J gene: TRBJ1-4; D gene: TRBD1; clone size: .; V gene: TRBV5-8; CDR3 DNA: TGTGCCAGCAGTGGACAGGGGAATGAAAAACTGTTTTTT; CDR3 protein: CASSGQGNEKLFF
J gene: TRBJ2-2; D gene: TRBD2; clone size: .; V gene: TRBV7-8; CDR3 DNA: TGTGCCAGCAGCTTATTTTGGCGGGAGGGCCGGAGACCCGGGGAGCTGTTTTTT; CDR3 protein: CASSLFWREGRRPGELFF
J gene: TRBJ1-1; D gene: .; clone size: few; V gene: TRBV7-9; CDR3 DNA: TGTGCCAGCAGCTTAGACATGAACACTGAAGCTTTCTTT; CDR3 protein: CASSLDMNTEAFF
J gene: TRBJ1-1; D gene: TRBD1; clone size: few; V gene: TRBV19; CDR3 DNA: TGTGCCAGTAGCATGACAGGGGCCCGTGGGGCTTTCTTT; CDR3 protein: CASSMTGARGAFF
J gene: TRBJ2-7; D gene: .; clone size: few; V gene: TRBV4-1; CDR3 DNA: TGCGCCAGCAGCCAAGTAGGGCGGGCCTACGAGCAGTACTTC; CDR3 protein: CASSQVGRAYEQYF
J gene: TRBJ2-2; D gene: TRBD2; clone size: .; V gene: TRBV7-8; CDR3 DNA: TGTGCCAGCAGCGGGACTAGCTCGAACACCGGGGAGCTGTTTTTT; CDR3 protein: CASSGTSSNTGELFF
J gene: TRBJ1-1; D gene: TRBD1; clone size: .; V gene: TRBV19; CDR3 DNA: TGTGCCAGTAGTTCTCGGGACAGGTCGAACACTGAAGCTTTCTTT; CDR3 protein: CASSSRDRSNTEAFF
J gene: TRBJ2-7; D gene: .; clone size: few; V gene: TRBV28; CDR3 DNA: TGTGCCAGCAGTTTGGGCAGGTCCTACGAGCAGTACTTC; CDR3 protein: CASSLGRSYEQYF
J gene: TRBJ2-7; D gene: .; clone size: .; V gene: TRBV5-8; CDR3 DNA: TGTGCCAGCAGCTACCAGGAAGGCTCGTACGAGCAGTACTTC; CDR3 protein: CASSYQEGSYEQYF
J gene: TRBJ2-2; D gene: TRBD1; clone size: .; V gene: TRBV6-4; CDR3 DNA: TGTGCCAGCAGTGAGGCCGGGACAGGGTACACCGGGGAGCTGTTTTTT; CDR3 protein: CASSEAGTGYTGELFF
J gene: TRBJ1-1; D gene: TRBD1; clone size: .; V gene: TRBV28; CDR3 DNA: TGTGCCAGCAGCTACAGGGGGCCCAGTGAAGCTTTCTTT; CDR3 protein: CASSYRGPSEAFF
J gene: TRBJ1-6; D gene: .; clone size: .; V gene: TRBV7-2; CDR3 DNA: TGTGCCAGCAGCTTGGGAGTTAATTCACCCCTCCACTTT; CDR3 protein: CASSLGVNSPLHF
J gene: TRBJ2-7; D gene: .; clone size: few; V gene: TRBV27; CDR3 DNA: TGTGCCAGCGGCTCATCCTACGAGCAGTACTTC; CDR3 protein: CASGSSYEQYF
J gene: TRBJ2-1; D gene: TRBD2; clone size: .; V gene: TRBV7-2; CDR3 DNA: TGTGCCAGCAGCTTAGCGTCTAGCGGGCCTCCTCCCTACAATGAGCAGTTCTTC; CDR3 protein: CASSLASSGPPPYNEQFF
J gene: TRBJ1-4; D gene: TRBD1; clone size: few; V gene: TRBV27; CDR3 DNA: TGTGCCAGCAGTTCAAGGGGGCCTAATGAAAAACTGTTTTTT; CDR3 protein: CASSSRGPNEKLFF
J gene: TRBJ1-1; D gene: .; clone size: .; V gene: TRBV9; CDR3 DNA: TGTGCCAGCAGCCCCTATTTGGGGAGCACTGAAGCTTTCTTT; CDR3 protein: CASSPYLGSTEAFF
J gene: TRBJ1-3; D gene: .; clone size: .; V gene: TRBV10-3; CDR3 DNA: TGTGCCATCAGTGCAATGAGGGACACCATATATTTT; CDR3 protein: CAISAMRDTIYF